This T cell receptor (beta chain) was sequenced for a study of cytomegalovirus exposure and HLA in healthy donors (dated by TCRdb to the late 2010s). Looking at the study overall: According to an earlier analysis of 587 of the donors, some 170 million T cells yielded roughly 110 million unique TCR beta sequences and 276 Gb of sequence data. A later analysis re-analyzed previously published TCR beta repertoires from roughly 690 donors and added high-resolution HLA genotyping to study TCR occurrence patterns. HLA typing covered class I and class II loci at four-digit resolution. Using immunosequencing, the study profiled T cell repertoires from 550 to 750 subjects and related those repertoires to cytomegalovirus serostatus. A later genetic analysis used genome-wide SNP genotypes for about 55% of the 666 donors, treating that subset as a discovery cohort. Typing coverage differed by locus: A, B, C, DRB1 and DQB1 were typed in about 620-630 donors, DQA1 in 522, DPA1 in 600 to 610, and DPB1 in roughly 450. An early release that covered more than 550 HLA-typed donors contained approximately 300 gigabases of sequencing data and tens of millions of unique TCR sequences. In an earlier analysis of several hundred of the donors, high-throughput TCR beta sequencing was used to judge whether each TCR beta V gene segment behaved as functional or pseudogenic. Of the 398 genotyped donors, less than 90% were placed in the genetic ancestry cluster associated with self-reported Caucasian donors. The study combined high-throughput TCR immunosequencing, statistical association of individual TCRs with disease status, and machine learning to predict cytomegalovirus infection status. In addition to the first cohort of around 670 subjects, a separate validation cohort of 120 different subjects was used. Donor age, sex, ethnicity and CMV serostatus were compiled alongside the repertoire data. In the later analysis, no new phenotypic data were used to find candidate immune exposures; instead, reliance was placed on TCR beta sequences and their occurrence across donors. Four or five DR-DQ haplotypes were handled as single units for association and clustering because linkage in the cohort was strong. The study aimed to test whether cataloging public T cell receptors could reveal signatures of past pathogen exposure. Among about 390 genotyped donors of the cohort, an average of roughly 240,000 unique TCR beta nucleotide sequences were sequenced per donor, 15% to 20% of them non-productive. Every discovery cohort repertoire had been produced on one sequencing platform.

Overall results and qualifications from the work: Correlated functional status among segregating V segments might be attributable to linkage disequilibrium, but an unknown experimental factor could not be ruled out. According to a later analysis, most CMV-associated TCR beta chains appeared to be HLA-restricted, and the HLA associations seemed to be driven largely by CMV exposure. Sequencing depth was assumed to be roughly uniform across donors in the presence/absence analyses, though that assumption may not hold. A later analysis associated roughly 17,000 TCR beta sequences with specific HLA alleles at a false discovery rate of 0.05. This cohort had only TCR beta chains sequenced, and the lack of alpha or paired-chain data limited which features could be detected. In a later analysis, HLA-associated TCR beta chains were found to be more clonally expanded and to have lower generation probabilities than equally common non-associated chains. In the study, some 160 TCR beta chains were listed as associated with cytomegalovirus. In both the original and validation cohorts, the classifier was reported to diagnose cytomegalovirus status with high specificity and sensitivity. Immune exposure information for the cohort was limited to CMV serostatus. In a later analysis, TCR association rates were found to vary across HLA loci, with the most associated TCRs seen for DRB1 alleles and the fewest for HLA-C alleles. A later analysis reported that several top co-occurrence clusters appeared linked to parvovirus B19, influenza, CMV and Epstein-Barr virus. While some public TCRs were present in many individuals, most TCR sequences turned up only very rarely across donors. A cluster of highly shared sequence variants was judged likely to represent a technical artifact of the sequencing pipeline. In a later genetic analysis, a missense DCLRE1C variant was associated with V-gene and J-gene trimming of TCR beta chains, and the association was replicated in an independent cohort. Because HLA typing was missing for some donors at each locus, association tests included only the typed subset. Because counts were too low, around 17 rarely observed V segments, including chromosome 9 orphons, were left out of the earlier analysis of approximately 500 of the donors. In an earlier analysis of 500 to 650 of the donors, most TCR beta V segments appeared in productive rearrangements about 87% or about 30% of the time, broadly matching IMGT annotations. A few of the identified cytomegalovirus-associated TCR beta chains were confirmed in vitro to be specific for cytomegalovirus antigens. Compared with the 666-donor mean, donors in an Asian-associated ancestry cluster had fewer N-insertions in productive TCRs, according to a later genetic analysis. According to the authors, the approach could potentially be generalized to other disease states and immunological phenotypes. Assigning TCR associations to individual alleles was difficult when HLA alleles, especially DR and DQ, strongly co-occurred. A further reported finding was that TCR beta sequences accurately predicted the HLA-A and HLA-B alleles for most subjects in the first cohort.

The cohort was made up of roughly 670 healthy bone marrow donors. Cohort members were all nominally healthy when sampled, although unrecorded immune exposures were likely present. The donor tested CMV seropositive and was one of the 289 seropositive cohort members. Every donor gave a peripheral blood sample, and the peripheral blood mononuclear cells from that sample were used for TCR beta sequencing. The Qiagen DNeasy Blood Extraction Kit was used to extract genomic DNA from the blood cell samples. The library was generated by the immunoSEQ multiplex PCR assay. The multiplex PCR relied on a mix of 60 forward primers for TCR Vbeta segments and 13 reverse primers for TCR Jbeta segments. The CDR3 region of rearranged TCR beta genes was amplified from genomic DNA with a multiplex PCR assay. The Illumina HiSeq System was used to sequence the amplified TCR beta libraries as 87-base-pair reads. The authors processed their data as follows. A later analysis counted about 82 million unique TCR beta chains across the 550 to 700 repertoires, and approximately 11 million of these chains were shared by at least two donors. Raw reads were error-corrected and collapsed into unique sequences by a nearest-neighbor algorithm in which closely related sequences were merged to remove PCR and sequencing errors. Alignment of CDR3 sequences to IMGT reference sequences was used to assign V, D and J gene segments. For a sequence to be retained, a match of at least six nucleotides to both a V gene segment and a J gene segment was required. A rearrangement was called productive if the CDR3 had no stop codons and remained in frame with V and J, and every other rearrangement was called non-productive. Following IMGT convention, CDR3 was defined as the stretch from the second conserved V-encoded cysteine up to the conserved J-encoded phenylalanine. The earlier analysis of a few hundred of the donors excluded any sequence lacking an unambiguous match to a single V gene segment. In an earlier analysis of roughly 500 of the donors, V segments were called functional above 56.7% productive rearrangements and were called segregating when the between-donor standard deviation exceeded 5%. To diagnose cytomegalovirus status from the catalog of TCR beta chain sequences, a statistical classification framework was built. V and J gene assignment, in a later analysis, came from comparing TCR nucleotide sequences with IMGT/GENE-DB human TR gene sequences. The TCRdist pipeline was used in a later analysis to assign CDR3 sequences and most-parsimonious VDJ recombination scenarios. A later analysis defined each TCR beta chain by its CDR3 amino acid sequence plus V-gene family, and excluded reads lacking a unique V-gene family. A later analysis removed 500 to 600 highly shared, low-generation-probability nucleotide sequences to deal with suspected cross-contamination and a sequencing artifact. A later analysis calculated a clonal expansion index for each public chain from normalized within-repertoire ranks of inferred template counts. In a later analysis, generation probabilities were computed using a VDJ recombination model fitted to out-of-frame rearrangements, and the results were checked against IGoR. In a later analysis, hypergeometric tests were used to score TCR-TCR, TCR-HLA and TCR-CMV co-occurrence, with a repertoire-size bias correction applied to TCR pairs. To estimate false discovery rates, a later analysis permuted the HLA or CMV assignments 20 times. A later analysis grouped co-occurring TCRs with DBSCAN, adding TCRdist sequence similarity when clustering within HLA-allele-positive subsets. Co-occurrence clustering excluded repertoires with fewer than 30,000 or more than 120,000 public chains, plus five with anomalous nucleotide sharing. Drawn from immuneACCESS, this table holds only the in-frame rearrangements with V and J called that TCRdb kept. Clones are partly lost; checked studies trace under half to an unresolved V gene and leave the rest unexplained. The V and J calls and the clone size are those of that table, but D and trimming were determined from the DNA. This sample is represented by 85,000 to 90,000 clones; about 76% of them were singletons. Clones ranked in the top ten supply 9.5% to 13% of the sample.

Worth noting for this clone: Its antigen remains undetermined. No much larger clonotype is one base removed from it; base qualities were not supplied.

This sequence was found in a man aged 25-45 years in good health and CMV-seropositive. The sample comprised PBMCs.

The bases are TGCGCCAGCAGCTTGTCTAGCGGGGGGCCGATTTACAATGAGCAGTTCTTC. Translated, this is CASSLSSGGPIYNEQFF. This chain joins TRBV5-1 to TRBJ2-1; 11 bases in the junction line up with TRBD2. CDR1 and CDR2, per the germline V gene, are SGHRS and YFSETQ. Counted from cysteine to phenylalanine, this CDR3 has 17 amino acids. Only the CDR3 DNA is retained, 51 bases long and in frame from the first base. V is pruned by 1 base and J by 4 bases, leaving 7 bases of the junction without a gene match.